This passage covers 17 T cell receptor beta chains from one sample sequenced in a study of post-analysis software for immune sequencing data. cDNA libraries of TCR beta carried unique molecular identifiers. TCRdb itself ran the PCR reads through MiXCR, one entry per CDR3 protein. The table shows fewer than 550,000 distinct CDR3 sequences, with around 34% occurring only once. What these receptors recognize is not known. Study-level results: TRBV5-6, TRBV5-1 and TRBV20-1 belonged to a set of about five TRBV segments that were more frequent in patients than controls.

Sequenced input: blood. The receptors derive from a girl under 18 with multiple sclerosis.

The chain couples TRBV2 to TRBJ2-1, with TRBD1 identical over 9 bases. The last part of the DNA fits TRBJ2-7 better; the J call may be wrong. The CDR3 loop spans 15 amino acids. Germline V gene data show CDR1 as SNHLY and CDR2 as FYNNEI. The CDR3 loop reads CASTPGQGLRYEQYF. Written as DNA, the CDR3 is TGTGCCAGCACCCCGGGACAGGGCCTTAGATACGAGCAGTACTTC.

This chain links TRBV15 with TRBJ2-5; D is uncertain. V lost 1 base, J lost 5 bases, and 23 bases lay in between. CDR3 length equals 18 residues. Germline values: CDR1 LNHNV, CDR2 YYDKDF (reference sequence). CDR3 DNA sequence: TGTGCCACCAGCAGAGCGCCAACCCGCTTCGTGTTTCGGGAGACCCAGTACTTC. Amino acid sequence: CATSRAPTRFVFRETQYF.

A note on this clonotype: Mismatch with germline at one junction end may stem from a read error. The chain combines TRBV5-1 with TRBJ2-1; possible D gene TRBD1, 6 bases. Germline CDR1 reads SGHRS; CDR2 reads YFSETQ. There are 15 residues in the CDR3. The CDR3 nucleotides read TGCGCCAGCAGCGATCGGACGACAGGAGCGAATGAGCGGTTCTTC. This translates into CASSDRTTGANERFF. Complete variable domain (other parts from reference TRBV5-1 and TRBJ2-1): KAGVTQTPRYLIKTRGQQVTLSCSPISGHRSVSWYQQTPGQGLQFLFEYFSETQRNKGNFPGRFSGRQFSNSRSEMNVSTLELGDSALYLCASSDRTTGANERFFGPGTRLTVL.

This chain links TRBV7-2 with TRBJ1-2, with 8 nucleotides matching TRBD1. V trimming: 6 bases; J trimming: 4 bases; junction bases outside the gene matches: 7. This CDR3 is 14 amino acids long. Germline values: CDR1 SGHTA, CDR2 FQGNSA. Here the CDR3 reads CASRRQGRSYGYTF. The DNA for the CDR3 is TGTGCCAGCAGGCGACAGGGGAGGAGCTATGGCTACACCTTC.

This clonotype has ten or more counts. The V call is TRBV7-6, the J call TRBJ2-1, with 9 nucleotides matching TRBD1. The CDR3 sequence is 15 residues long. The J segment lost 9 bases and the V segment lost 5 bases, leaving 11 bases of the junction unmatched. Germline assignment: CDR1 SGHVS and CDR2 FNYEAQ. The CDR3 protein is CASSAILQGAAEQFF. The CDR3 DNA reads TGTGCCAGCAGCGCTATTCTACAGGGGGCAGCTGAGCAGTTCTTC.

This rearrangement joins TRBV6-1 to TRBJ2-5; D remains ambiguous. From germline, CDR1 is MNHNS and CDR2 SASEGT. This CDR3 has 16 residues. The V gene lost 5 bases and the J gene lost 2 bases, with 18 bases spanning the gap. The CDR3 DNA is TGTGCCAGCAGTCTTGTTGCAGGTGGAGATCAAGAGACCCAGTACTTC. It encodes CASSLVAGGDQETQYF.

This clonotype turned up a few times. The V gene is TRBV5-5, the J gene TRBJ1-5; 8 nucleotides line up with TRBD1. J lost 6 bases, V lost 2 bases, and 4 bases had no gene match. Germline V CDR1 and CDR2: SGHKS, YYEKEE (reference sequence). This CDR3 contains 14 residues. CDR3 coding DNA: TGTGCCAGCAGCTTATGGACAGGGCCTCAGCCCCAGCATTTT. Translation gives CASSLWTGPQPQHF.

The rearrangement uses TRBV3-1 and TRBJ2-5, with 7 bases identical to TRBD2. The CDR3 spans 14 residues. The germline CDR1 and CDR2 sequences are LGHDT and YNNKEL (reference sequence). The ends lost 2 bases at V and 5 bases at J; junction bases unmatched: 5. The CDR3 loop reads CASSQWGEGETQYF. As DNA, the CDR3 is TGTGCCAGCAGCCAATGGGGGGAGGGTGAGACCCAGTACTTC.

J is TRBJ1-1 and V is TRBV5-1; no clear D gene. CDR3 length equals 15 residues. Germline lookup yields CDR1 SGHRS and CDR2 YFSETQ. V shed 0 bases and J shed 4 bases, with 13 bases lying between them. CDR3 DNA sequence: TGCGCCAGCAGCTTGGTTACGGGTACGGGCACTGAAGCTTTCTTT. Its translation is CASSLVTGTGTEAFF.

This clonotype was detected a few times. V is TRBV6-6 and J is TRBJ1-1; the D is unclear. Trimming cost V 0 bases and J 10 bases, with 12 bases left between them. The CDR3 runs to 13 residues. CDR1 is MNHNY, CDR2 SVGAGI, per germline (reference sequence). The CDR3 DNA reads TGTGCCAGCAGTTACTCCTACGACCGTGTAGCTTTCTTT. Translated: CASSYSYDRVAFF.

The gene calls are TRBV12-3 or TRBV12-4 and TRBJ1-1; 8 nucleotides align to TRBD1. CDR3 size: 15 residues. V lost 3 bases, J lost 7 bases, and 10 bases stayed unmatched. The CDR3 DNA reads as TGTGCCAGCAGTTTCGTGCAGGGGGCAAAAGGTGAAGCTTTCTTT. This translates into CASSFVQGAKGEAFF.

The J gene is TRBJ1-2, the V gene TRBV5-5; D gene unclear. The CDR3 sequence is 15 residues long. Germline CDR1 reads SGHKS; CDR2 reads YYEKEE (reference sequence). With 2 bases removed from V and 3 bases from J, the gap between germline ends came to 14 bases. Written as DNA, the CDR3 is TGTGCCAGCAGCTTCCCTGCCTCTTCCCACTATGGCTACACCTTC. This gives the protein CASSFPASSHYGYTF.

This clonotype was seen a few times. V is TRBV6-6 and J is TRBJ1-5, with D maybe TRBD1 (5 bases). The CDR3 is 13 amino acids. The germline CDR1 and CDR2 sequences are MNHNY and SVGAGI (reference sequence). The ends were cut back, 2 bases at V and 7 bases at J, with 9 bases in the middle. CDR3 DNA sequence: TGTGCCAGCAGTTACGACAGTAAACAGCCCCAGCATTTT. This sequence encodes CASSYDSKQPQHF.

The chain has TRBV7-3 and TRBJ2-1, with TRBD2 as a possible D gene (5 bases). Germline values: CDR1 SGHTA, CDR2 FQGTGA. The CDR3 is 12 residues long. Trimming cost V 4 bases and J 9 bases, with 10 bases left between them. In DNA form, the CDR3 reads TGTGCCAGCAGCTCCCCGGCGGGTGAGCAGTTCTTC. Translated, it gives CASSSPAGEQFF.

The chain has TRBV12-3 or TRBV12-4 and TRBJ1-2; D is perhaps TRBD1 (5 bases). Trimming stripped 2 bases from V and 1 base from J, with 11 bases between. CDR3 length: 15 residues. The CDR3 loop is CASSLRAGSNYGYTF. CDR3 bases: TGTGCCAGCAGTTTAAGGGCAGGGAGTAACTATGGCTACACCTTC.

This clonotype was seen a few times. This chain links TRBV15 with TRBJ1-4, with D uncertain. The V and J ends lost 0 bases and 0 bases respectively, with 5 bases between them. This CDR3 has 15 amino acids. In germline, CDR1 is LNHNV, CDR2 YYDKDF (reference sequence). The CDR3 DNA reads TGTGCCACCAGCAGAGACAAAGCAACTAATGAAAAACTGTTTTTT. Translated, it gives CATSRDKATNEKLFF.

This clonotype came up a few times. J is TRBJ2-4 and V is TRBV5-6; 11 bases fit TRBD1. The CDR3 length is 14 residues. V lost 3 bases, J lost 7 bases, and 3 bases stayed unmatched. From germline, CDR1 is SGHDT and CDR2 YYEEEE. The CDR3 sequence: CASSSGQGDNIQYF. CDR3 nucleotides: TGTGCCAGCAGCTCGGGACAGGGGGACAACATTCAGTACTTC.